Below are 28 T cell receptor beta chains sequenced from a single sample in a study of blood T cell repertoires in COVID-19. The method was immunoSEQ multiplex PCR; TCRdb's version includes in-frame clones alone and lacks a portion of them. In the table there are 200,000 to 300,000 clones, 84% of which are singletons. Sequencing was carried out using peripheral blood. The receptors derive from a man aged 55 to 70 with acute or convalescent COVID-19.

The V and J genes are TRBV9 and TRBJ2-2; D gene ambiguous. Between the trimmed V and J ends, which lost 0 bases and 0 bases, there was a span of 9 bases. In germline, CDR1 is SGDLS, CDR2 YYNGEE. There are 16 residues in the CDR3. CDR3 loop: CASSVGSAPNTGELFF. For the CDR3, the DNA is TGTGCCAGCAGCGTAGGCTCAGCGCCGAACACCGGGGAGCTGTTTTTT.

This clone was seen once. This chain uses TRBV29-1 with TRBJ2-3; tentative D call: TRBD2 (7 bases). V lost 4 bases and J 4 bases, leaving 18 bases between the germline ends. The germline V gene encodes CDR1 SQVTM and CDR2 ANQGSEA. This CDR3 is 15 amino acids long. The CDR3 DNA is TGCAGCGTTGCCAGGGGTAGCGGGCCGGCAGATACGCAGTATTTT. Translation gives CSVARGSGPADTQYF.

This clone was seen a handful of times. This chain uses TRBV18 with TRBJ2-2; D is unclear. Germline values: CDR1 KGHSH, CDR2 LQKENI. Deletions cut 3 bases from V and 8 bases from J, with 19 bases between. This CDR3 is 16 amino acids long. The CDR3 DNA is TGTGCCAGCTCACCCAACCTCCGCCAGGTTCCAGGGGAGCTGTTTTTT. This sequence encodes CASSPNLRQVPGELFF.

The CDR3 bases are TGTGCCAGCAGTAATTCCGGGACAGGCGCCAGCTCCTATAATTCACCCCTCCACTTT. Its protein product is CASSNSGTGASSYNSPLHF. The gene calls are TRBV28 and TRBJ1-6, with 8 positions matching TRBD1. J was trimmed by 0 bases and V by 5 bases; bases with no gene match: 12. CDR1 and CDR2 (germline): MDHEN, SYDVKM. The CDR3 is made up of 19 amino acids.

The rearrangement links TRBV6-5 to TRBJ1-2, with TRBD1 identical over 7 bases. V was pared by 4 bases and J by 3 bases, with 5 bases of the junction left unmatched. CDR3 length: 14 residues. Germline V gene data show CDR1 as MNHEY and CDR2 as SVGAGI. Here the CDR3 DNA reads TGTGCCAGCAGTTCGGACAGGTCGGACTATGGCTACACCTTC. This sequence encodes CASSSDRSDYGYTF.

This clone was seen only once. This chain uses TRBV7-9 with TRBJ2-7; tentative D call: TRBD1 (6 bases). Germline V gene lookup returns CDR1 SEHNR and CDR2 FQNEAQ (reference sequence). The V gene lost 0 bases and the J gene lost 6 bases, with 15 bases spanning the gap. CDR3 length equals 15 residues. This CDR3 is CASSLANRVSPEQYF. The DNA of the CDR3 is TGTGCCAGCAGCTTAGCGAACAGGGTCTCCCCCGAGCAGTACTTC.

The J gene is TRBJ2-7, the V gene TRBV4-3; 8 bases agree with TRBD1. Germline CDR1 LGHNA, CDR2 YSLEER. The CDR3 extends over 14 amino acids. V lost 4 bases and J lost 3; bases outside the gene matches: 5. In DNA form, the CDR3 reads TGCGCCAGCAGCCTCCAGACAGGGGTCTACGAGCAGTACTTC. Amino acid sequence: CASSLQTGVYEQYF.

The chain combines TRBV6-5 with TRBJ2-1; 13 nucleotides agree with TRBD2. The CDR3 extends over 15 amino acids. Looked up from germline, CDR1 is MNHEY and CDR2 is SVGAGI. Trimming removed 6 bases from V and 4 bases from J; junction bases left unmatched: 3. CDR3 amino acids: CASSVTSGGYNEQFF. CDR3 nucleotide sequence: TGTGCCAGCAGCGTGACTAGCGGGGGGTACAATGAGCAGTTCTTC.

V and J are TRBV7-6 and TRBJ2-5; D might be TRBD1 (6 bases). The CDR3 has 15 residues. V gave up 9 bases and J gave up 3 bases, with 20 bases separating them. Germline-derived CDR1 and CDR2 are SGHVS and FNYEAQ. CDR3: CARGILTGEEETQYF. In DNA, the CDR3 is TGTGCCAGGGGAATTCTGACAGGCGAAGAAGAGACCCAGTACTTC.

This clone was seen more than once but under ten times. This chain's CDR3 is CASSFIGTGGYEQYF. CDR3 in DNA: TGTGCCAGCAGTTTTATTGGGACAGGGGGCTACGAGCAGTACTTC. The genes are TRBV28 and TRBJ2-7, with 11 bases fitting TRBD1. The CDR3 runs to 15 residues. J gave up 3 bases and V 3 bases, and 4 bases lay outside the gene matches. The V gene's germline CDR1 is MDHEN and CDR2 SYDVKM.

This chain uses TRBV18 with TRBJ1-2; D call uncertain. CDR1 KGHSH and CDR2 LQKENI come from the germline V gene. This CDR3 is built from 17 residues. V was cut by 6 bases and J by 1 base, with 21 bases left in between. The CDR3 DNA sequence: TGTGCCAGCTCCCTCAGATATGACAAGCCATATAACTATGGCTACACCTTC. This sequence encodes CASSLRYDKPYNYGYTF. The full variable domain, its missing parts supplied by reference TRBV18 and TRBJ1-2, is NAGVMQNPRHLVRRRGQEARLRCSPMKGHSHVYWYRQLPEEGLKFMVYLQKENIIDESGMPKERFSAEFPKEGPSILRIQQVVRGDSAAYFCASSLRYDKPYNYGYTFGSGTRLTVV.

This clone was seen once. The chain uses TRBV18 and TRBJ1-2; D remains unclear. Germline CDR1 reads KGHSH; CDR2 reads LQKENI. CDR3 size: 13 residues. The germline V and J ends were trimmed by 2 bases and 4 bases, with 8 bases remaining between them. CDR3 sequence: CASSPYPLYGYTF. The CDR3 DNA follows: TGTGCCAGCTCACCATATCCCCTCTATGGCTACACCTTC.

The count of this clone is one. The CDR3 here is CASSYGAGSSTDTQYF. The CDR3 nucleotides are TGTGCCAGCAGTTACGGGGCGGGGAGTAGCACAGATACGCAGTATTTT. The genes are TRBV6-5 and TRBJ2-3; D may be TRBD2 (6 bases). The length of the CDR3 is 16 residues. CDR1 MNHEY and CDR2 SVGAGI come from the germline V gene. V dropped 2 bases and J dropped 0 bases, with 12 bases sitting between them.

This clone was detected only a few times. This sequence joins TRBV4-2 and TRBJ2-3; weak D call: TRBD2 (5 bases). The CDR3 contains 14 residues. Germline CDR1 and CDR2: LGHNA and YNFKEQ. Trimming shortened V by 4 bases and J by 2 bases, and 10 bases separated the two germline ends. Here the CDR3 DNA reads TGTGCCAGCAGCCGGGAGCGGAACACAGATACGCAGTATTTT. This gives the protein CASSRERNTDTQYF.

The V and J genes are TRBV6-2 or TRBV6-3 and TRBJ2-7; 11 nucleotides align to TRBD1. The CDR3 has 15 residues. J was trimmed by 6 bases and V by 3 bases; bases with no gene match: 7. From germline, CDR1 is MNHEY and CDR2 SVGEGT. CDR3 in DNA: TGTGCCAGCAGTTATCCGGGACAGGGGGTTTCCGAGCAGTACTTC. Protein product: CASSYPGQGVSEQYF.

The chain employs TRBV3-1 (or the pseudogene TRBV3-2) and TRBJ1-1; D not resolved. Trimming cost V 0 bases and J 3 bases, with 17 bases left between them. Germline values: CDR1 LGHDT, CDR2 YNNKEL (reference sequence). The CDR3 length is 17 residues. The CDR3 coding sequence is TGTGCCAGCAGCCAAGATTCCCCACTTGGAGTGCACACTGAAGCTTTCTTT. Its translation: CASSQDSPLGVHTEAFF.

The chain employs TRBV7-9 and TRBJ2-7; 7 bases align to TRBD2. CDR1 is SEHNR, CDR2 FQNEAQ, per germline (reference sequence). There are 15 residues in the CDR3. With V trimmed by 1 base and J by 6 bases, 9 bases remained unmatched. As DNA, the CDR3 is TGTGCCAGCAGCTTAGATTTCGGGGGGTATTTCGAGCAGTACTTC. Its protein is CASSLDFGGYFEQYF. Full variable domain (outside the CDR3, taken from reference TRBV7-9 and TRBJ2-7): DTGVSQNPRHKITKRGQNVTFRCDPISEHNRLYWYRQTLGQGPEFLTYFQNEAQLEKSRLLSDRFSAERPKGSFSTLEIQRTEQGDSAMYLCASSLDFGGYFEQYFGPGTRLTVT.

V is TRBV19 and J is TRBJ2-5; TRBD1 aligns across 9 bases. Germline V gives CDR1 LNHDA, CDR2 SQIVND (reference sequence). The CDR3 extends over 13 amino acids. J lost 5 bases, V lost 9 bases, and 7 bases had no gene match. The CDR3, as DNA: TGTGCCAGCCGACAGGGGGGTGGGGAGACCCAGTACTTC. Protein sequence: CASRQGGGETQYF.

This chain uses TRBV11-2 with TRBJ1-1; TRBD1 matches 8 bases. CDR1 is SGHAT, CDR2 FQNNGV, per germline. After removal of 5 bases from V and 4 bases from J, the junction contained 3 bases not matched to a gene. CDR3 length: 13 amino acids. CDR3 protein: CASSEDRGTEAFF. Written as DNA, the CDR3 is TGTGCCAGCAGCGAAGACAGGGGCACTGAAGCTTTCTTT. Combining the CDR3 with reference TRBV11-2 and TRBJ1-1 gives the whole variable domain EAGVAQSPRYKIIEKRQSVAFWCNPISGHATLYWYQQILGQGPKLLIQFQNNGVVDDSQLPKDRFSAERLKGVDSTLKIQPAKLEDSAVYLCASSEDRGTEAFFGQGTRLTVV.

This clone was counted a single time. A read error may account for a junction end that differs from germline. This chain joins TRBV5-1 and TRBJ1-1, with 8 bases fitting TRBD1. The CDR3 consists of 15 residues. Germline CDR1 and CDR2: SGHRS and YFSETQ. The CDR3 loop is CASSNTQGVNAEAFF. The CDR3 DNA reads TGCGCCAGCAGCAACACACAGGGGGTGAACGCTGAAGCTTTCTTT.

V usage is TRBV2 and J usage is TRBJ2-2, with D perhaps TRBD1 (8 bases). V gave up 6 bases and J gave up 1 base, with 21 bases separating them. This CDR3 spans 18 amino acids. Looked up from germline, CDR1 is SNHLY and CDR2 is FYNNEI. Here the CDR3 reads CASSRSLGGTGNTGELFF. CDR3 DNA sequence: TGTGCCAGCAGCAGATCTCTGGGGGGGACAGGGAACACCGGGGAGCTGTTTTTT.

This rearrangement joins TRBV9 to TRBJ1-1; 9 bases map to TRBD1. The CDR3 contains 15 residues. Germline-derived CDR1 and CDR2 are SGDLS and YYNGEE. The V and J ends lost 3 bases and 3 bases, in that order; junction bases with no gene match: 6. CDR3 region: CASSAQTGGHTEAFF. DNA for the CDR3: TGTGCCAGCAGCGCCCAAACAGGGGGCCACACTGAAGCTTTCTTT.

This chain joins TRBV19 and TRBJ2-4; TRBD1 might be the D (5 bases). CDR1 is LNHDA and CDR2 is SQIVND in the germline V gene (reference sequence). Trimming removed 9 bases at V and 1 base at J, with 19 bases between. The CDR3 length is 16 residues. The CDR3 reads CASSLQEPGAKNIQYF. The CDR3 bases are TGTGCCAGCTCGCTCCAGGAACCAGGGGCCAAAAACATTCAGTACTTC.

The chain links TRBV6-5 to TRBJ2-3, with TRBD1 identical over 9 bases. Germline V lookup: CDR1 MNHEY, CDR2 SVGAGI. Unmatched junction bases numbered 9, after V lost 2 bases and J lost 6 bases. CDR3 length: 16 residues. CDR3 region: CASSYTTQGAGDTQYF. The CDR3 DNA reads TGTGCCAGCAGTTACACCACACAGGGGGCGGGGGATACGCAGTATTTT.

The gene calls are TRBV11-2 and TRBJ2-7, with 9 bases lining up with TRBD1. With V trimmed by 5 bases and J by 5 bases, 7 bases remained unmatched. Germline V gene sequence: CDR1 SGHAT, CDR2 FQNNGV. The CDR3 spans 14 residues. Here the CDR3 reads CASSPGQGTHEQYF. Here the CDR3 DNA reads TGTGCCAGCAGCCCGGGACAGGGTACCCACGAGCAGTACTTC.

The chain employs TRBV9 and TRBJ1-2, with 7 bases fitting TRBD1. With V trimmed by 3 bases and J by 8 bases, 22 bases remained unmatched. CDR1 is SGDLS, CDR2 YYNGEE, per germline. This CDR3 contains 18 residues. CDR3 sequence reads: CASSANRDSLFLVDGYTF. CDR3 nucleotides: TGTGCCAGCAGCGCAAACCGGGACAGTCTCTTCCTCGTTGACGGCTACACCTTC.

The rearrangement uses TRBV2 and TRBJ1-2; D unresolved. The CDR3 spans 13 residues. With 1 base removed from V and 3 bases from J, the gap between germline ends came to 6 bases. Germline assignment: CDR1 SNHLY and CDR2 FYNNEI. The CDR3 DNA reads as TGTGCCAGCAGTGAAGGGGCCGACTATGGCTACACCTTC. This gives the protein CASSEGADYGYTF.

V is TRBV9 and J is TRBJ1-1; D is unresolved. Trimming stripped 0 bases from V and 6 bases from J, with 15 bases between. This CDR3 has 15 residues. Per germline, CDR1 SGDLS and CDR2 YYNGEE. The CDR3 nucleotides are TGTGCCAGCAGCGTAGATTCGGGAAGGGAGGCTGAAGCTTTCTTT. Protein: CASSVDSGREAEAFF. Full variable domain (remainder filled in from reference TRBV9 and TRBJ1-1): DSGVTQTPKHLITATGQRVTLRCSPRSGDLSVYWYQQSLDQGLQFLIQYYNGEERAKGNILERFSAQQFPDLHSELNLSSLELGDSALYFCASSVDSGREAEAFFGQGTRLTVV.